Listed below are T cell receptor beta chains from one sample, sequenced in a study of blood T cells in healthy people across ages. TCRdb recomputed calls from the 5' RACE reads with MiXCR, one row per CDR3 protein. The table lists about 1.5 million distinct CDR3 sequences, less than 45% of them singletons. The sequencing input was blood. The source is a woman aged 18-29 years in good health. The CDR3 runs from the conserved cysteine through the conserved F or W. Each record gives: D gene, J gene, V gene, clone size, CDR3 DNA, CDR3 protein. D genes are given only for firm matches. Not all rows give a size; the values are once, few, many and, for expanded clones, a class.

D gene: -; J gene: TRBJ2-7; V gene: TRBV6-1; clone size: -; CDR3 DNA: TGTGCCAGCAGTGAAGCGCCCGAAACCTACGAGCAGTACTTC; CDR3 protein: CASSEAPETYEQYF
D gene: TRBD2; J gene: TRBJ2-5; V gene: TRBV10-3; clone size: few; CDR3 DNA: TGTGCCATCGGCTGGGCGGGACTAGGCGAAGAGACCCAGTACTTC; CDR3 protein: CAIGWAGLGEETQYF
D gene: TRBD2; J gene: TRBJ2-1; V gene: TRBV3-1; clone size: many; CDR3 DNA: TGTGCCAGCAGCCTCCCTAGCGGGGGGTACAATGAGCAGTTCTTC; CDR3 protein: CASSLPSGGYNEQFF
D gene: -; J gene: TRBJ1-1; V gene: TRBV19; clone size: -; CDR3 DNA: TGTGCCAGTAGTATTTCCGGTTCTGAAGCTTTCTTT; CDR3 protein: CASSISGSEAFF
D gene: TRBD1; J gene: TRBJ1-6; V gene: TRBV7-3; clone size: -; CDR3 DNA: TGTGCCAGCAGCTTACAGGGGGAAAGGAATTCACCCCTCCACTTT; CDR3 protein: CASSLQGERNSPLHF
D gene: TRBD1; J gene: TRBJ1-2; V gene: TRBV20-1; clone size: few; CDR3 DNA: TGCAGTGCTAACCGACAGGGCCCCTATGGCTACACCTTC; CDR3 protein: CSANRQGPYGYTF
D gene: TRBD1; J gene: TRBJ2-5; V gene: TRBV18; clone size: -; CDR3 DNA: TGTGCCAGCTCACCACGAACAGGGGGCGGTGAGACCCAGTACTTC; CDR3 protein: CASSPRTGGGETQYF
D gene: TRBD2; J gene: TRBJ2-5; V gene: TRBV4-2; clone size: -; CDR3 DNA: TGTGCCAGCAGCAAAGAGGCCAGCGGGAGGTACCAAGAGACCCAGTACTTC; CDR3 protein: CASSKEASGRYQETQYF
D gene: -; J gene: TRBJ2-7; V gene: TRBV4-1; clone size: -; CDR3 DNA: TGCGCCAGCAGCCATGGCCTGGGCTACGAGCAGTACTTC; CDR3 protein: CASSHGLGYEQYF
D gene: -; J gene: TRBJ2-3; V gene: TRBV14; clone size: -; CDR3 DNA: TGTGCCAGCAGCCCCCACGGGGGTACGCAGTATTTT; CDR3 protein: CASSPHGGTQYF
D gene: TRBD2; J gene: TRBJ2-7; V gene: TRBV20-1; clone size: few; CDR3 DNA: TGCAGTGCTAGGAGCGGGAGCTCCTACAATGAGCAGTACTTC; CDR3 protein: CSARSGSSYNEQYF
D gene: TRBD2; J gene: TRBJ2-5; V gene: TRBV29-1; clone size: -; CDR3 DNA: TGCAGCGGGCGTCGCGGGAGGGCGACTGAGCAGTACTTC; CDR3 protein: CSGRRGRATEQYF